This record covers a single TCR beta chain. These data are taken from a study of shared clonotypes between healthy human individuals. On the study more broadly: Those who served as donors were two women and a few men between the ages of 18 and 49.

Donors, healthy HIV-negative adults, lacked recent acute infections or vaccinations. Naive CD45RA+ and memory CD45RA-negative subsets were split from CD4+ cells. With 10 bases removed from V and 2 bases from J, the gap between germline ends came to 12 bases. The CDR3 loop spans 13 amino acids. Germline V lookup: CDR1 LNHDA, CDR2 SQIVND (reference sequence). Sequenced by immunoSEQ multiplex PCR; TCRdb stores in-frame clones only, minus some. The sample lists some 2.4 million clones, roughly 93% seen once, with 0.36% in the top ten. This chain joins TRBV19 and TRBJ1-5, with a tentative D call TRBD1 (5 bases). This sequence originates from a man aged 18 to 30 in good health. Some clones in this sample may be carry-over from other donors' samples. What was sequenced was naive CD4+ T cells from PBMCs. Sample subset: CD45RA+ positively selected. The CDR3 loop is CATAGRGNQPQHF. The CDR3 nucleotides are TGTGCCACCGCGGGACGGGGCAATCAGCCCCAGCATTTT.